This is a list of T cell receptor beta chains from one sample in a study of shared clonotypes between healthy human individuals. Repertoires were generated with immunoSEQ multiplex PCR, while TCRdb's copy carries only in-frame clones and drops some. The data show roughly 1 million clones, under 80% seen once. Sequencing input: memory CD4+ T cells sorted from blood. Source of these receptors: a man between 18 and 29 years old in good health. CDR3s include the opening cysteine and the closing phenylalanine or tryptophan. D genes are given only for firm matches. Where a row states a size, it is once, few, many or the class of an expanded clone; other rows omit it.

TRBV5-1	TRBJ2-6	-	-	CASSAGRLGSGANVLTF	TGCGCCAGCAGCGCGGGACGTCTTGGCTCTGGGGCCAACGTCCTGACTTTC
TRBV4-3	TRBJ1-2	-	-	CASSQGSGGRGYTF	TGCGCCAGCAGCCAAGGGAGCGGGGGGCGAGGCTACACCTTC
TRBV28	TRBJ2-2	once	TRBD2	CASRGGYGELFF	TGTGCCAGCAGGGGGGGGTACGGGGAGCTGTTTTTT
TRBV19	TRBJ2-7	-	-	CASSIVGSYEQYF	TGTGCCAGTAGTATCGTAGGTTCCTACGAGCAGTACTTC
TRBV6-5	TRBJ1-5	-	-	CASKKQTNQPQHF	TGTGCCAGCAAGAAGCAGACCAATCAGCCCCAGCATTTT
TRBV7-3	TRBJ1-6	few	-	CASSFDSDSPLHF	TGTGCCAGCAGCTTCGACAGTGATTCACCCCTCCACTTT
TRBV29-1	TRBJ2-7	-	-	CSVGGTNLNEQYF	TGCAGCGTTGGGGGGACAAACCTAAACGAGCAGTACTTC
TRBV18	TRBJ2-4	-	-	CASSPQVQNIQYF	TGTGCCAGCTCACCCCAAGTCCAAAACATTCAGTACTTC
TRBV7-8	TRBJ1-2	few	TRBD1	CASSLKGQGALGYTF	TGTGCCAGCAGCCTCAAGGGACAGGGGGCACTTGGCTACACCTTC
TRBV5-1	TRBJ2-5	-	-	CASSSGQQETQYF	TGCGCCAGCTCATCGGGGCAGCAAGAGACCCAGTACTTC
TRBV27	TRBJ1-2	-	-	CASSERFQGYGYTF	TGTGCCAGCAGTGAGAGATTTCAAGGCTATGGCTACACCTTC
TRBV5-1	TRBJ2-3	-	-	CASSPGAPRTDTQYF	TGCGCCAGCAGCCCCGGGGCCCCTCGCACAGATACGCAGTATTTT
TRBV5-6	TRBJ1-2	-	-	CASRREREANYGYTF	TGTGCCAGCAGAAGAGAAAGGGAAGCTAACTATGGCTACACCTTC
TRBV2	TRBJ1-2	-	-	CASTAETTNYGYTF	TGTGCCAGCACGGCAGAGACAACTAACTATGGCTACACCTTC
TRBV18	TRBJ1-1	-	-	CASFLRGEPNTEAFF	TGTGCCAGCTTCCTAAGGGGGGAGCCGAACACTGAAGCTTTCTTT
TRBV7-2	TRBJ2-7	-	TRBD2	CASSFSRTSGIEQYF	TGTGCCAGCAGCTTTTCTAGGACTAGCGGGATTGAGCAGTACTTC
TRBV10-3	TRBJ1-1	once	-	CAISEKGTGDSEAFF	TGTGCCATCAGTGAGAAAGGGACGGGGGATAGTGAAGCTTTCTTT
TRBV9	TRBJ1-4	few	-	CASSVGPTWDEKLFF	TGTGCCAGCAGCGTAGGCCCCACCTGGGATGAAAAACTGTTTTTT
TRBV28	TRBJ1-3	many	TRBD1	CASSPGGGNTIYF	TGTGCCAGCAGCCCAGGGGGAGGAAACACCATATATTTT
TRBV18	TRBJ1-5	-	-	CASSPGLDQPQHF	TGTGCCAGCTCACCGGGGTTAGATCAGCCCCAGCATTTT
TRBV10-3	TRBJ2-2	-	-	CAIRQSTGELFF	TGTGCCATCAGACAGAGCACCGGGGAGCTGTTTTTT
TRBV7-3	TRBJ2-5	-	-	CASSLTPRETQYF	TGTGCCAGCAGCTTAACGCCCCGAGAGACCCAGTACTTC
TRBV5-1	TRBJ1-2	once	TRBD1	CASSLSGTDYGYTF	TGCGCCAGCAGCTTATCCGGGACAGACTATGGCTACACCTTC
TRBV7-9	TRBJ2-7	-	TRBD2	CASSFLGLAGREQYF	TGTGCCAGCAGCTTCCTCGGACTAGCGGGAAGGGAGCAGTACTTC
TRBV30	TRBJ2-7	few	TRBD1	CAWRQGHEQYF	TGTGCCTGGAGACAGGGGCACGAGCAGTACTTC
TRBV27	TRBJ1-1	-	TRBD1	CASSSAGTGARGAEAFF	TGTGCCAGCAGTTCGGCCGGGACAGGGGCGCGGGGTGCTGAAGCTTTCTTT
TRBV4-2	TRBJ2-1	-	-	CASSQVVAGPVHEQFF	TGTGCCAGCAGCCAAGTAGTCGCAGGGCCGGTCCATGAGCAGTTCTTC
TRBV6-5	TRBJ2-6	-	-	CASIAPGANVLTF	TGTGCCAGCATAGCCCCTGGGGCCAACGTCCTGACTTTC
TRBV6-1	TRBJ2-7	-	-	CASRTEPYEQYF	TGTGCCAGCAGAACCGAGCCCTACGAGCAGTACTTC
TRBV30	TRBJ1-5	-	-	CAWSPGGNQPQHF	TGTGCCTGGAGTCCTGGGGGCAATCAGCCCCAGCATTTT
TRBV7-9	TRBJ2-3	-	-	CASARRGGTDTQYF	TGTGCCAGCGCACGCCGGGGCGGCACAGATACGCAGTATTTT
TRBV5-1	TRBJ2-7	-	-	CASSWASSSYEQYF	TGCGCCAGCAGCTGGGCCTCCAGCTCCTACGAGCAGTACTTC
TRBV28	TRBJ1-6	-	TRBD1	CASSSRPGQGNSPLHF	TGTGCCAGCAGTTCTCGACCGGGACAGGGAAATTCACCCCTCCACTTT
TRBV28	TRBJ2-7	-	-	CASFALGYEQYF	TGTGCCAGCTTTGCCCTTGGTTACGAGCAGTACTTC
TRBV2	TRBJ1-5	-	-	CASKKEAGRGNQPQHF	TGTGCCAGCAAGAAAGAGGCAGGCAGGGGCAATCAGCCCCAGCATTTT
TRBV5-1	TRBJ2-7	-	-	CASNDRDSSYEQYF	TGCGCCAGCAATGACCGGGATTCCTCCTACGAGCAGTACTTC
TRBV6-7	TRBJ1-4	-	-	CASSYRRGRLAVNEKLFF	TGTGCCAGCAGTTACCGGAGGGGACGGCTTGCTGTGAATGAAAAACTGTTTTTT
TRBV6-5	TRBJ1-2	few	-	CASRSGQRYGYTF	TGTGCCAGCAGGAGTGGACAGCGCTATGGCTACACCTTC
TRBV4-3	TRBJ2-7	once	-	CASSPSSTSIQEYLNF	TGCGCCAGCAGCCCCTCTAGCACGTCGATCCAAGAGTATCTCAACTTC
TRBV18	TRBJ2-4	-	-	CASSPRTVKNIQYF	TGTGCCAGCTCACCTCGGACAGTCAAAAACATTCAGTACTTC
TRBV7-2	TRBJ2-3	-	-	CASSLVVRKGTDTQYF	TGTGCCAGCAGCCTGGTGGTACGGAAAGGGACAGATACGCAGTATTTT
TRBV11-2	TRBJ2-3	-	TRBD1	CASSSQGAADTQYF	TGTGCCAGCAGCTCACAGGGGGCCGCAGATACGCAGTATTTT
TRBV7-8	TRBJ2-3	once	-	CASSPSSRAGSTDTQYF	TGTGCCAGCAGCCCATCATCCAGGGCGGGTAGCACAGATACGCAGTATTTT
TRBV20-1	TRBJ2-5	-	-	CSARGTQYF	TGCAGTGCTAGAGGAACCCAGTACTTC
TRBV7-2	TRBJ2-2	-	-	CASSLAAGELFF	TGTGCCAGCAGCTTAGCTGCGGGGGAGCTGTTTTTT
TRBV4-1	TRBJ2-4	-	-	CASSQDRVGAKNIQYF	TGCGCCAGCAGCCAAGATCGCGTAGGGGCCAAAAACATTCAGTACTTC
TRBV19	TRBJ2-7	-	-	CASSTSHGSEQYF	TGTGCCAGTAGTACCAGCCATGGTTCCGAGCAGTACTTC
TRBV10-3	TRBJ2-3	-	TRBD2	CAIATGLAGGPTRADTQYF	TGTGCCATTGCCACGGGACTAGCGGGAGGGCCGACGAGGGCAGATACGCAGTATTTT
TRBV7-6	TRBJ2-6	-	TRBD1	CASSLFRTGNSGANVLTF	TGTGCCAGCAGCTTATTCAGGACAGGGAACTCTGGGGCCAACGTCCTGACTTTC
TRBV6-6	TRBJ2-7	-	TRBD1	CASSYSGQSSYEQYF	TGTGCCAGCAGTTACTCGGGACAGTCTTCCTACGAGCAGTACTTC
TRBV6-6	TRBJ1-1	-	-	CASSQGGIEAFF	TGTGCCAGCAGTCAAGGAGGCATTGAAGCTTTCTTT
TRBV6-1	TRBJ2-3	-	TRBD2	CASSLNQGGTDTQYF	TGTGCCAGCAGCTTAAACCAGGGAGGGACAGATACGCAGTATTTT
TRBV10-1	TRBJ1-4	once	-	CASIAGEANEKLFF	TGCGCCAGCATAGCAGGGGAGGCTAATGAAAAACTGTTTTTT
TRBV6-1	TRBJ2-3	few	-	CASSERRIASPSTDTQYF	TGTGCCAGCAGTGAAAGGAGGATTGCGAGCCCCAGCACAGATACGCAGTATTTT
TRBV19	TRBJ1-4	once	-	CASSRVGEKLFF	TGTGCCAGTTCCCGAGTTGGTGAAAAACTGTTTTTT
TRBV18	TRBJ2-7	-	-	CASSPLAFSYEQYF	TGTGCCAGCTCACCCCTAGCTTTTTCCTACGAGCAGTACTTC
TRBV9	TRBJ1-1	-	-	CASSVAVRGDDTEAFF	TGTGCCAGCAGCGTAGCTGTAAGGGGGGACGACACTGAAGCTTTCTTT
TRBV28	TRBJ1-1	-	-	CATREGTEAFF	TGTGCCACTAGAGAGGGCACTGAAGCTTTCTTT
TRBV6-6	TRBJ2-3	-	-	CASSPEGVTYTDTQYF	TGTGCCAGCAGTCCGGAGGGCGTGACCTACACAGATACGCAGTATTTT